The source of this TCR beta chain is a study of cytomegalovirus exposure and HLA in healthy donors. Repertoires were generated with immunoSEQ multiplex PCR, while TCRdb's copy carries only in-frame clones and drops some. Here the sample spans a few hundred thousand clones, almost 90% being singletons. Findings and limits, study-wide: The classifier reportedly diagnosed cytomegalovirus status with high specificity and sensitivity.

Germline V gene sequence: CDR1 MRHNA, CDR2 SNTAGT. Trimming left V 2 bases short and J 1 base short, with 5 bases between. CDR3 length: 14 amino acids. In regard to this clone: Its antigen is not identified.

Sequencing used PBMCs. The TCR was taken from a woman aged 18-30 years in good health and CMV-seronegative. The V call is TRBV6-4, the J call TRBJ2-2, with D maybe TRBD1 (5 bases). CDR3 in amino acids: CASSDGQNTGELFF. The CDR3 nucleotides read TGTGCCAGCAGTGACGGACAGAACACCGGGGAGCTGTTTTTT.